Detailed here is one TCR beta chain. The source of the sample is a study of blood T cell repertoires in COVID-19. Assay: immunoSEQ multiplex PCR; the TCRdb copy retains only in-frame clones and omits some. The sample includes 300,000 to 500,000 clones, 88% of them seen just once. The origin of this receptor is a woman in her thirties or forties with acute COVID-19. The sequencing input was PBMCs or T cells enriched from blood (not recorded which).

CDR3 sequence (DNA): TGTGCCATCAGTCAGCGGGGAGATGGGGGCACTGAAGCTTTCTTT. Protein: CAISQRGDGGTEAFF. This rearrangement joins TRBV10-3 to TRBJ1-1; D might be TRBD1 (5 bases). Germline CDR1 and CDR2: ENHRY and SYGVKD. V gave up 5 bases and J gave up 4 bases, with 17 bases separating them. There are 15 residues in the CDR3.